The 15 T cell receptor beta chains below all came from one sample that was sequenced in a study of siplizumab effects on memory and regulatory T cells. The protocol was immunoSEQ multiplex PCR, while the TCRdb copy is restricted to in-frame clones and leaves out a portion. The sample yields some 100,000 clones, 94% seen once. The sample taken for sequencing was non-Treg CD4+ T cells sorted from blood. All receptors derive from a human donor in good health.

The chain carries TRBV10-2 and TRBJ1-1; D ambiguous. Germline-derived CDR1 and CDR2 are WSHSY and SAAADI. The V end was cut by 0 bases, the J end by 4 bases, with 12 bases between. This CDR3 spans 15 amino acids. The CDR3 region is CASSESGILITEAFF. CDR3 nucleotides: TGCGCCAGCAGTGAGTCGGGTATTCTTATCACTGAAGCTTTCTTT.

This sequence joins TRBV11-3 and TRBJ2-2; possibly TRBD2 for D (6 bases). From germline, CDR1 is SGHNT and CDR2 YENEEA. CDR3 length: 16 amino acids. V was cut by 5 bases and J by 8 bases, with 21 bases left in between. In nucleotides, the CDR3 is TGTGCCAGCAGCCGATCGGGGCGGGGCAAGTCAGGGGAGCTGTTTTTT. Translated, it gives CASSRSGRGKSGELFF.

A single count supports this clone. The sample carries other DNA sequences with the same CDR3. The rearrangement uses TRBV27 and TRBJ2-7, with D perhaps TRBD2 (6 bases). CDR1 MNHEY and CDR2 SMNVEV come from the germline V gene (reference sequence). This CDR3 has 13 amino acids. V was cut by 6 bases and J by 1 base, with 10 bases left in between. The DNA of the CDR3 is TGTGCCAGCAGCCTGGCGGGGTCCTACGAGCAGTACTTC. Translating it yields CASSLAGSYEQYF.

The chain is built from TRBV2 and TRBJ2-7, with D tentatively TRBD1 or TRBD2 (5 bases each). The CDR3 has 12 residues. Trimming took 7 bases from V and 5 from J, leaving 12 bases between them. Germline CDR1 reads SNHLY; CDR2 reads FYNNEI. The CDR3 region is CASNPGRNEQYF. CDR3 bases: TGTGCCAGCAATCCAGGGAGAAACGAGCAGTACTTC.

The chain is built from TRBV5-1 and TRBJ2-3; the match to TRBD1 covers 9 bases. The CDR3 has 16 amino acids. The junction had 10 bases not matched to a gene; V was cut back by 2 bases and J by 6 bases. Germline V CDR1 and CDR2: SGHRS, YFSETQ. CDR3 amino acids: CASSFAQGTGFDTQYF. DNA of the CDR3: TGCGCCAGCAGCTTCGCCCAGGGGACAGGGTTCGATACGCAGTATTTT.

The chain combines TRBV6-6 with TRBJ1-1, with 7 bases fitting TRBD1. From germline, CDR1 is MNHNY and CDR2 SVGAGI (reference sequence). The ends lost 6 bases at V and 6 bases at J; junction bases unmatched: 4. This CDR3 spans 12 amino acids. The chain's CDR3 is CASRYRGPEAFF. CDR3 coding DNA: TGTGCCAGCAGATACAGGGGCCCTGAAGCTTTCTTT.

This clone showed up just once. This chain links TRBV11-2 with TRBJ2-7; D gene uncertain. Germline-derived CDR1 and CDR2 are SGHAT and FQNNGV. This CDR3 has 15 amino acids. V was clipped by 1 base and J by 7 bases, with 17 bases between them. The CDR3 is CASSLGSRSFGEQYF. CDR3 nucleotides: TGTGCCAGCAGCTTAGGTAGCCGTTCTTTTGGGGAGCAGTACTTC.

The chain combines TRBV14 with TRBJ2-3; D is uncertain. The CDR3 spans 16 residues. From germline, CDR1 is SGHDN and CDR2 FVKESK. The V and J ends lost 1 base and 3 bases respectively, with 14 bases between them. DNA for the CDR3: TGTGCCAGCAGCCAAGGCGGTTGGCGTGAAACAGATACGCAGTATTTT. Protein product: CASSQGGWRETDTQYF.

The V call is TRBV2, the J call TRBJ1-5; D uncertain. Trimming shortened V by 1 base and J by 3 bases, and 7 bases separated the two germline ends. The CDR3 consists of 14 residues. The germline V gene has CDR1 SNHLY and CDR2 FYNNEI. The CDR3 region is CASSEEGNNQPQHF. The CDR3 DNA reads TGTGCCAGCAGTGAAGAAGGGAACAATCAGCCCCAGCATTTT.

This clone came up once. The chain joins TRBV18 to TRBJ2-4; 7 bases agree with TRBD2. V was pared by 8 bases and J by 9 bases, with 16 bases of the junction left unmatched. In germline, CDR1 is KGHSH, CDR2 LQKENI. The CDR3 runs 15 residues. In DNA, the CDR3 is TGTGCCAGCCAAGGGACCGGGCTAGCGGAGGCCATTCAGTACTTC. Translated, it gives CASQGTGLAEAIQYF.

The rearrangement uses TRBV28 and TRBJ2-7; D might be TRBD2 (6 bases). Between the trimmed V and J ends, which lost 6 bases and 4 bases, there was a span of 16 bases. There are 14 residues in the CDR3. Germline V gives CDR1 MDHEN, CDR2 SYDVKM. The CDR3 DNA sequence: TGTGCCAGCAGGGGGGGTCCCCAAGAATACGAGCAGTACTTC. Residues: CASRGGPQEYEQYF.

The chain employs TRBV15 and TRBJ2-3, with 10 bases identical to TRBD2. The CDR3 is made up of 14 amino acids. J lost 4 bases, V lost 6 bases, and 4 bases had no gene match. Germline V CDR1 and CDR2: LNHNV, YYDKDF (reference sequence). In nucleotides, the CDR3 is TGTGCCACCAGTTCTAGCGGGAGTTCAGATACGCAGTATTTT. It codes for CATSSSGSSDTQYF. The whole variable domain, filled in from reference TRBV15 and TRBJ2-3, reads DAMVIQNPRYQVTQFGKPVTLSCSQTLNHNVMYWYQQKSSQAPKLLFHYYDKDFNNEADTPDNFQSRRPNTSFCFLDIRSPGLGDTAMYLCATSSSGSSDTQYFGPGTRLTVL.

This clone was observed a single time. Other DNA sequences in the same sample also yield this CDR3. The V and J genes are TRBV5-1 and TRBJ1-4; D ambiguous. This CDR3 has 15 amino acids. Germline values: CDR1 SGHRS, CDR2 YFSETQ. Deletions cut 4 bases from V and 1 base from J, with 11 bases between. The DNA of the CDR3 is TGCGCCAGCAGCCCCGACGGGGTAACTAATGAAAAACTGTTTTTT. Amino acids: CASSPDGVTNEKLFF.

Of note for this clone: The sample contains more than one DNA sequence encoding this CDR3. The rearrangement links TRBV5-1 to TRBJ1-1; possibly TRBD1 for D (5 bases). V shed 0 bases and J shed 4 bases, with 10 bases lying between them. This CDR3 is 14 amino acids long. Per germline, CDR1 SGHRS and CDR2 YFSETQ. CDR3 sequence: CASSLEGQGTEAFF. Written as DNA, the CDR3 is TGCGCCAGCAGCTTGGAAGGGCAGGGCACTGAAGCTTTCTTT.

This clone was seen once. This rearrangement joins TRBV15 to TRBJ1-2; weak D call: TRBD1 (5 bases). Between the trimmed V and J ends, which lost 1 base and 5 bases, there was a span of 14 bases. The germline gives CDR1 LNHNV, CDR2 YYDKDF (reference sequence). The CDR3 runs 15 residues. The CDR3: CATSRARGTQYGYTF. CDR3 in DNA: TGTGCCACCAGCAGAGCCCGGGGGACTCAGTATGGCTACACCTTC.